These 29 T cell receptor beta chains came from one sample sequenced in a study of cytomegalovirus exposure and HLA in healthy donors. TCRdb's copy holds only in-frame clones and misses some; the assay was immunoSEQ multiplex PCR. The sample yields 130,000 to 150,000 clones, roughly 81% seen once. The sample comprised PBMCs. These receptors came from a woman aged 25 to 39 in good health and CMV-seronegative.

The chain joins TRBV5-1 to TRBJ2-4, with no clear D. Trimming took 0 bases from V and 3 from J, leaving 10 bases between them. The V gene's germline CDR1 is SGHRS and CDR2 YFSETQ. There are 15 residues in the CDR3. The CDR3 reads CASSLGSGGKNIQYF. CDR3 in DNA: TGCGCCAGCAGCTTGGGGTCCGGCGGCAAAAACATTCAGTACTTC.

Only one count was recorded for this clone. The chain uses TRBV9 and TRBJ2-2; D possibly corresponds to TRBD2 (6 bases). The CDR3 runs to 13 residues. Trimming stripped 4 bases from V and 6 bases from J, with 10 bases between. Germline V gives CDR1 SGDLS, CDR2 YYNGEE. The CDR3 protein is CASSLGTAGELFF. The CDR3 region has the DNA TGTGCCAGCAGCCTTGGGACTGCCGGGGAGCTGTTTTTT.

The V and J genes are TRBV19 and TRBJ1-5; D is unresolved. Germline CDR1 reads LNHDA; CDR2 reads SQIVND (reference sequence). There are 15 residues in the CDR3. V shed 7 bases and J shed 6 bases, with 19 bases lying between them. The CDR3 loop reads CASNLGGIPPQPQHF. DNA for the CDR3: TGTGCCAGTAACTTAGGAGGAATCCCCCCTCAGCCCCAGCATTTT. Drawing the rest from reference TRBV19 and TRBJ1-5, the complete variable domain is DGGITQSPKYLFRKEGQNVTLSCEQNLNHDAMYWYRQDPGQGLRLIYYSQIVNDFQKGDIAEGYSVSREKKESFPLTVTSAQKNPTAFYLCASNLGGIPPQPQHFGDGTRLSIL.

The V gene is TRBV7-3, the J gene TRBJ2-5; 7 positions match TRBD1. CDR1 and CDR2 from the germline V gene are SGHTA and FQGTGA. V was pared by 0 bases and J by 1 base, with 2 bases of the junction left unmatched. CDR3 size: 15 residues. CDR3 coding DNA: TGTGCCAGCAGCTTAACGGGACAGTTCCAAGAGACCCAGTACTTC. The encoded protein is CASSLTGQFQETQYF.

The chain recombines TRBV7-3 with TRBJ2-1, with 8 bases that match TRBD2. CDR3 length equals 15 residues. After removal of 2 bases from V and 7 bases from J, the junction contained 7 bases not matched to a gene. CDR1 and CDR2 (germline): SGHTA, FQGTGA. DNA for the CDR3: TGTGCCAGCAGCTTATACGGGGGGGCAACGAATGAGCAGTTCTTC. Translating gives CASSLYGGATNEQFF.

V gene TRBV2 combines with J gene TRBJ2-2; tentatively, D is TRBD2 (5 bases). Germline CDR1 and CDR2: SNHLY and FYNNEI. Trimming shortened V by 2 bases and J by 5 bases, and 9 bases separated the two germline ends. This CDR3 contains 14 residues. The CDR3 coding sequence is TGTGCCAGCAGTGAATTCCGGGGAACCGGGGAGCTGTTTTTT. It is translated as CASSEFRGTGELFF.

This clone was picked up many times. The chain links TRBV6-6 to TRBJ1-2; D gene ambiguous. Trimming removed 7 bases at V and 4 bases at J, with 10 bases between. Germline V gene data show CDR1 as MNHNY and CDR2 as SVGAGI (reference sequence). The CDR3 runs 12 residues. CDR3 in DNA: TGTGCCAGCAATATAGCCGGCTATGGCTACACCTTC. This gives the protein CASNIAGYGYTF.

CDR3 sequence (DNA): TGTGCCAGCAAACTAGAAGCTAACTATGGCTACACCTTC. Translated: CASKLEANYGYTF. The chain links TRBV28 to TRBJ1-2; D unresolved. In germline, CDR1 is MDHEN, CDR2 SYDVKM. The CDR3 is made up of 13 amino acids. V shed 7 bases and J shed 0 bases, with 9 bases lying between them.

This clone was counted a few times. The rearrangement uses TRBV5-4 and TRBJ2-2, with 8 nucleotides matching TRBD1. The CDR3 is made up of 15 amino acids. Losses at the gene ends were 4 bases for V and 6 bases for J; bases not matched to a gene: 8. The germline V gene encodes CDR1 SGHNT and CDR2 YYREEE (reference sequence). The CDR3 region is CASSPPTGVPGELFF. CDR3 nucleotide sequence: TGTGCCAGCAGCCCGCCGACAGGGGTTCCCGGGGAGCTGTTTTTT.

The chain carries TRBV15 and TRBJ2-1; 11 bases map to TRBD2. This CDR3 has 19 amino acids. J lost 4 bases, V lost 2 bases, and 13 bases had no gene match. Germline assignment: CDR1 LNHNV and CDR2 YYDKDF (reference sequence). This CDR3 reads CATSRYAPGASGGYNEQFF. DNA of the CDR3: TGTGCCACCAGCAGATACGCGCCAGGGGCTAGCGGGGGGTACAATGAGCAGTTCTTC.

This clone showed up just once. The gene calls are TRBV2 and TRBJ2-7, with D perhaps TRBD1 (5 bases). V lost 8 bases, J lost 4 bases, and 21 bases lay in between. Germline V gene sequence: CDR1 SNHLY, CDR2 FYNNEI. The CDR3 has 15 amino acids. CDR3 sequence reads: CASGVGPTNFYEQYF. CDR3 DNA sequence: TGTGCCAGCGGCGTGGGGCCCACCAATTTTTACGAGCAGTACTTC.

V is TRBV7-7 and J is TRBJ2-1, with D perhaps matching TRBD1 (5 bases). Germline V lookup: CDR1 SSHAT, CDR2 FNYEAQ (reference sequence). The CDR3 runs 15 residues. V lost 5 bases, J lost 7 bases, and 18 bases lay in between. This CDR3 is CASSPVRGSTNEQFF. CDR3 bases: TGTGCCAGCAGCCCCGTAAGGGGCTCCACTAATGAGCAGTTCTTC. Full variable domain (rest looked up from reference TRBV7-7 and TRBJ2-1): GAGVSQSPRYKVTKRGQDVTLRCDPISSHATLYWYQQALGQGPEFLTYFNYEAQPDKSGLPSDRFSAERPEGSISTLTIQRTEQRDSAMYRCASSPVRGSTNEQFFGPGTRLTVL.

This clone was recorded once. The chain carries TRBV5-4 and TRBJ1-1; D is undetermined. V was cut by 3 bases and J by 1 base, with 10 bases left in between. Germline V gene sequence: CDR1 SGHNT, CDR2 YYREEE (reference sequence). The CDR3 is 14 residues long. CDR3 residues: CASSSGGENTEAFF. CDR3 DNA: TGTGCCAGCAGCTCCGGTGGAGAGAACACTGAAGCTTTCTTT.

CDR3 nucleotides: TGTGCCAGCAGTGAATGTTTCCCCCTACAGCATTGCCTCTACAATGAGCAGTTCTTC. Its protein is CASSECFPLQHCLYNEQFF. The chain joins TRBV2 to TRBJ2-1; D remains unclear. V dropped 2 bases and J dropped 3 bases, with 23 bases sitting between them. Germline-derived CDR1 and CDR2 are SNHLY and FYNNEI. The CDR3 is 19 amino acids. The full variable domain, with the rest looked up from reference TRBV2 and TRBJ2-1, is EPEVTQTPSHQVTQMGQEVILRCVPISNHLYFYWYRQILGQKVEFLVSFYNNEISEKSEIFDDQFSVERPDGSNFTLKIRSTKLEDSAMYFCASSECFPLQHCLYNEQFFGPGTRLTVL.

The chain employs TRBV27 and TRBJ2-7, with TRBD2 matching 13 bases. J lost 6 bases, V lost 2 bases, and 13 bases had no gene match. CDR1 is MNHEY, CDR2 SMNVEV, per germline (reference sequence). This CDR3 spans 18 amino acids. CDR3 nucleotides: TGTGCCAGCAGTTTACCCATAGGACTAGCGGGGGCCCACTTCGAGCAGTACTTC. Amino acid sequence: CASSLPIGLAGAHFEQYF.

CDR3 nucleotides: TGTGCCAGCAGCTTGGGGCGAACAGATACGCAGTATTTT. It is translated as CASSLGRTDTQYF. The rearrangement links TRBV11-1 to TRBJ2-3, with a weak D call TRBD1 (5 bases). The CDR3 contains 13 residues. The germline gives CDR1 SGHAT, CDR2 FQDESV (reference sequence). V lost 3 bases to trimming and J lost 3 bases, with 7 bases between them.

V usage is TRBV6-1 and J usage is TRBJ2-2; the match to TRBD2 covers 10 bases. The V and J ends lost 4 bases and 3 bases, in that order; junction bases with no gene match: 2. Per the germline V gene, CDR1 is MNHNS and CDR2 is SASEGT. CDR3 size: 15 residues. As DNA, the CDR3 is TGTGCCAGCAGTGGCCTAGCGGGGGACACCGGGGAGCTGTTTTTT. As protein: CASSGLAGDTGELFF.

This chain uses TRBV6-6 with TRBJ2-1; 10 positions agree with TRBD1. CDR1 and CDR2 from the germline V gene are MNHNY and SVGAGI (reference sequence). The CDR3 is made up of 16 amino acids. V lost 6 bases to trimming and J lost 2 bases; unmatched junction nucleotides: 7. Written as DNA, the CDR3 is TGTGCCAGCAGCACTGGACAGGGGGGAACCTACAATGAGCAGTTCTTC. Its translation: CASSTGQGGTYNEQFF.

This clone showed up just once. This chain connects TRBV5-1 to TRBJ2-7; TRBD1 agrees at 8 bases. Germline lookup yields CDR1 SGHRS and CDR2 YFSETQ. V dropped 4 bases and J dropped 3; count of bases not matched to a gene: 3. CDR3 length: 13 amino acids. The CDR3 reads CASSLTGGYEQYF. Written as DNA, the CDR3 is TGCGCCAGCAGCCTAACAGGGGGCTACGAGCAGTACTTC.

This clone was detected only a few times. The J gene is TRBJ1-6, the V gene TRBV7-8; TRBD1 matches at 9 bases. The V and J ends lost 4 bases and 8 bases, in that order; junction bases with no gene match: 3. This CDR3 comprises 14 residues. Germline lookup yields CDR1 SGHVS and CDR2 FQNEAQ. The CDR3 DNA is TGTGCCAGCAGCTCCGGGACAGGGTATTCACCCCTCCACTTT. Amino acid sequence: CASSSGTGYSPLHF.

V gene TRBV7-8 combines with J gene TRBJ2-7; TRBD1 aligns across 10 bases. Losses at the gene ends were 5 bases for V and 2 bases for J; bases not matched to a gene: 3. The CDR3 runs 14 residues. CDR1 and CDR2 from the germline V gene are SGHVS and FQNEAQ. CDR3 nucleotides: TGTGCCAGCAGCGGCGGGACAGGGGCCTACGAGCAGTACTTC. This translates into CASSGGTGAYEQYF.

The chain carries TRBV11-1 and TRBJ2-2; a weak D match, TRBD2 (7 bases). The V gene lost 6 bases and the J gene lost 4 bases, with 12 bases spanning the gap. The CDR3 has 14 amino acids. The germline CDR1 and CDR2 sequences are SGHAT and FQDESV (reference sequence). CDR3 sequence: CASRGEGVTGELFF. In nucleotides, the CDR3 is TGTGCCAGCAGAGGGGAGGGGGTCACCGGGGAGCTGTTTTTT.

The rearrangement joins TRBV10-3 to TRBJ2-5; D may be TRBD2 (7 bases). The CDR3 loop spans 16 amino acids. Trimming took 4 bases from V and 4 from J, leaving 19 bases between them. Germline lookup yields CDR1 ENHRY and CDR2 SYGVKD. CDR3 nucleotides: TGTGCCATCAGTGGAAGAGGGGGGGCTTTTCGAGAGACCCAGTACTTC. It codes for CAISGRGGAFRETQYF.

This clone has a count of ten or more. The chain carries TRBV7-2 and TRBJ1-6; possible D gene TRBD1, 6 bases. This CDR3 contains 16 residues. The germline V and J ends were trimmed by 1 base and 7 bases, with 14 bases remaining between them. From germline, CDR1 is SGHTA and CDR2 FQGNSA. DNA for the CDR3: TGTGCCAGCAGCTTAGGGTCAGGGGAGAAAAATTCACCCCTCCACTTT. This encodes CASSLGSGEKNSPLHF. The variable domain in full, completed from reference TRBV7-2 and TRBJ1-6, reads GAGVSQSPSNKVTEKGKDVELRCDPISGHTALYWYRQSLGQGLEFLIYFQGNSAPDKSGLPSDRFSAERTGGSVSTLTIQRTQQEDSAVYLCASSLGSGEKNSPLHFGNGTRLTVT.

The chain carries TRBV5-1 and TRBJ1-2, with D possibly matching TRBD1 (5 bases). The CDR3 covers 16 residues. Deletions cut 4 bases from V and 5 bases from J, with 21 bases between. The germline CDR1 and CDR2 sequences are SGHRS and YFSETQ. Here the CDR3 DNA reads TGCGCCAGCAGCCCCAACTTTAGACAGTTCTGGTATGGCTACACCTTC. This codes for CASSPNFRQFWYGYTF.

The V call is TRBV19, the J call TRBJ1-6; D not resolved. CDR3 length: 13 amino acids. V gave up 8 bases and J gave up 0 bases, with 5 bases separating them. From germline, CDR1 is LNHDA and CDR2 SQIVND (reference sequence). The CDR3 sequence: CASSVSYNSPLHF. In DNA form, the CDR3 reads TGTGCCAGTTCCGTCTCCTATAATTCACCCCTCCACTTT.

V gene TRBV5-4 combines with J gene TRBJ2-7; D perhaps matches TRBD2 (6 bases). The germline gives CDR1 SGHNT, CDR2 YYREEE (reference sequence). The V end was cut by 1 base, the J end by 0 bases, with 11 bases between. The CDR3 runs to 15 residues. The CDR3 loop is CASSLNSGHSYEQYF. CDR3 DNA sequence: TGTGCCAGCAGCTTGAATAGCGGACACTCCTACGAGCAGTACTTC.

J is TRBJ1-1 and V is TRBV19, with 7 bases matching TRBD1. V lost 3 bases to trimming and J lost 4 bases; unmatched junction nucleotides: 11. This CDR3 is built from 16 residues. CDR1 is LNHDA and CDR2 is SQIVND in the germline V gene (reference sequence). The CDR3 DNA reads TGTGCCAGTAGTATCGGGAGAGGGGGCGGCGGCACTGAAGCTTTCTTT. Encoded protein: CASSIGRGGGGTEAFF.

V gene TRBV5-4 combines with J gene TRBJ2-5; 8 bases line up with TRBD1. Looked up from germline, CDR1 is SGHNT and CDR2 is YYREEE (reference sequence). V lost 3 bases and J lost 1; bases outside the gene matches: 5. The CDR3 has 15 residues. CDR3 DNA sequence: TGTGCCAGCAGCTCCCCGGGACAGGTCCAAGAGACCCAGTACTTC. Its protein is CASSSPGQVQETQYF.